The clone carrying this T cell receptor beta chain was detected many times. This sample is drawn from a study of T cells after yellow fever vaccination. The CDR3 is 15 residues long. With 7 bases removed from V and 4 bases from J, the gap between germline ends came to 16 bases. The germline V gene has CDR1 SGHTA and CDR2 FQGNSA. TCRdb reanalysed the 5' RACE reads using MiXCR and keeps one entry per CDR3 protein. The sample consists of approximately 150,000 distinct CDR3 sequences, roughly 6.4% of them appearing once. The rearrangement links TRBV7-2 to TRBJ2-2; D ambiguous. Sequenced material: CD4+ T cells sorted from PBMCs, taken on the day of the first yellow fever vaccination. This clonotype was sampled from a man between 18 and 29 years old who received the YFV17D yellow fever vaccine. In DNA, the CDR3 is TGTGCCAGCAACCTAATCGGAAAGGGCACCGGGGAGCTGTTTTTT. It codes for CASNLIGKGTGELFF.